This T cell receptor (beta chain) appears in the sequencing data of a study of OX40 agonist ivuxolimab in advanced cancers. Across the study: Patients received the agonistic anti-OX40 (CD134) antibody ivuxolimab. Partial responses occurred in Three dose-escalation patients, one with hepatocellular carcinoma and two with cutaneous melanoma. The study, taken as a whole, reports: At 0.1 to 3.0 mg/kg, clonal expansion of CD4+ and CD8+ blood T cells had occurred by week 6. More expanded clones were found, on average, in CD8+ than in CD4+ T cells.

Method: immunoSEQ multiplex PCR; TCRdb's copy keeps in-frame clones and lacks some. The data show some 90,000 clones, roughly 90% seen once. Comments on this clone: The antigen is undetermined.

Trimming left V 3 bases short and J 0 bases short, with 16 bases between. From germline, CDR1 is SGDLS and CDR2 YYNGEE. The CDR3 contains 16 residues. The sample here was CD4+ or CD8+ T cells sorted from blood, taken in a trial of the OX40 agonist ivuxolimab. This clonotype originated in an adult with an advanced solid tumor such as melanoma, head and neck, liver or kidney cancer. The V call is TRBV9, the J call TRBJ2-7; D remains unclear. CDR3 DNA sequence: TGTGCCAGCAGCGCCGCAGACGGAAAAAGCTCCTACGAGCAGTACTTC. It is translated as CASSAADGKSSYEQYF.